This entry lists 10 T cell receptor beta chains sequenced from one sample in a study of T cells in women clearing cervical HPV infection. The method was immunoSEQ multiplex PCR; TCRdb's version includes in-frame clones alone and lacks a portion of them. The sample holds over 15,000 clones. Sequencing was done on a sample of blood buffy coat. The receptors here all came from a woman aged 18-70 years with a cervical HPV16 infection that either progressed to CIN3+ or cleared (not recorded which).

A note on this clone: The read terminates 3 residues before the CDR3 end, so the remaining end is supplied by the germline J gene. The chain recombines TRBV20-1 with TRBJ2-7; a possible D gene is TRBD2 (6 bases). V was clipped by 4 bases and J by 1 base, with 14 bases between them. CDR3 size: 14 residues. Looked up from germline, CDR1 is DFQATT and CDR2 is SNEGSKA (reference sequence). The CDR3 loop reads CSANVPGTSYEQYF. The covered CDR3 bases are TGCAGTGCTAACGTCCCAGGGACTTCCTACGAG.

A word on this clone: The read halts 3 residues ahead of the CDR3 end, with the missing end drawn from the germline J gene. This chain joins TRBV5-1 and TRBJ1-4; TRBD1 matches 8 bases. The V gene end was trimmed by 4 bases and the J gene end by 8 bases; junction bases not matched to a gene: 7. Germline loops: CDR1 SGHRS, CDR2 YFSETQ. The CDR3 is 14 residues long. The part of the CDR3 DNA that was read is TGCGCCAGCAGCCCGAACAGGGGGGGAGAAAAA. As protein: CASSPNRGGEK. The full-length CDR3 reads as CASSPNRGGEKLFF.

Comment on this clone: The observed sequence ends 3 residues before the CDR3 terminus, with the missing tail filled in from the germline J gene. The chain carries TRBV7-3 and TRBJ1-2; weak D call: TRBD1 (5 bases). Trimming pared 3 bases from V and 1 base from J, leaving 9 bases between. The V gene's germline CDR1 is SGHTA and CDR2 FQGTGA. This CDR3 region has 14 residues. The CDR3 here is CASSFDSSNYGYTF. Incomplete CDR3 DNA: TGTGCCAGCAGCTTCGACAGCAGTAACTATGGC.

This clone ranks as medium-sized (0.01 to 0.1%) in terms of frequency. The read ends 3 residues shy of where the CDR3 ends; the end is completed using the germline J gene. This rearrangement joins TRBV12-3 or TRBV12-4 to TRBJ2-1; D is perhaps TRBD1 (6 bases). V dropped 9 bases and J dropped 5 bases, with 11 bases sitting between them. The CDR3 runs to 12 residues. The sequenced CDR3 bases are TGTGCCAGTTCGGACAGCCACAATGAG. Translation: CASSDSHNE. The whole CDR3 region reads CASSDSHNEQFF.

Details on this clone: With the read ending 3 residues before the CDR3 end, the germline J gene is used to fill in that end. The chain uses TRBV14 and TRBJ2-5; D unresolved. This CDR3 spans 14 amino acids. The ends were cut back, 0 bases at V and 5 bases at J, with 10 bases in the middle. Per germline, CDR1 SGHDN and CDR2 FVKESK. The CDR3 loop reads CASSQDPGAETQYF. CDR3 bases read: TGTGCCAGCAGCCAAGACCCGGGTGCGGAGACC. The whole variable domain, filled in from reference TRBV14 and TRBJ2-5, reads EAGVTQFPSHSVIEKGQTVTLRCDPISGHDNLYWYRRVMGKEIKFLLHFVKESKQDESGMPNNRFLAERTGGTYSTLKVQPAELEDSGVYFCASSQDPGAETQYFGPGTRLLVL.

A remark on this clone: The read stops 3 residues short of the end of the CDR3; the missing end is completed from the germline J gene. The chain links TRBV19 to TRBJ1-2, with D perhaps matching TRBD1 (6 bases). This CDR3 spans 13 amino acids. V was shortened by 5 bases and J by 4 bases, with 11 bases between the two germline ends. The germline gives CDR1 LNHDA, CDR2 SQIVND (reference sequence). CDR3 bases read: TGTGCCAGTAGTCCACAGGGTACCTATGGC. Residues: CASSPQGTYG. The CDR3 as a whole reads CASSPQGTYGYTF.

In regard to this clone: The missing CDR3 end, 3 residues past where the read stops, is filled in from the germline J gene. The chain has TRBV28 and TRBJ1-6; D unclear. The germline V gene encodes CDR1 MDHEN and CDR2 SYDVKM. The CDR3 consists of 14 residues. Between the trimmed V and J ends, which lost 4 bases and 9 bases, there was a span of 13 bases. The DNA read from the CDR3 is TGTGCCAGCAGTTCCCTGAGTACCGGTTCACCC. This encodes CASSSLSTGSP. The entire CDR3 sequence reads CASSSLSTGSPLHF.

On this clone: The read ends 3 residues before the CDR3 terminus; that terminus is restored from the germline J gene. The chain uses TRBV13 and TRBJ2-1; a weak D match, TRBD1 (5 bases). Germline-derived CDR1 and CDR2 are PRHDT and FYEKMQ (reference sequence). CDR3 length: 16 residues. The ends were cut back, 2 bases at V and 0 bases at J, with 11 bases in the middle. CDR3 protein: CASSLRRALSYNEQFF. The sequenced part of the CDR3 DNA is TGTGCCAGCAGCTTACGCAGGGCGCTCTCCTACAATGAG.

On this clone: The CDR3 end is not reached by the read, which stops 3 residues before it; the germline J gene fills it in. This chain connects TRBV19 to TRBJ2-7; 8 nucleotides align to TRBD1. There are 15 residues in the CDR3. The V gene's germline CDR1 is LNHDA and CDR2 SQIVND (reference sequence). V dropped 3 bases and J dropped 1; count of bases not matched to a gene: 5. CDR3 protein: CASSMLQGASYEQYF. CDR3 bases read: TGTGCCAGTAGTATGTTGCAGGGGGCGTCCTACGAG. The variable domain in full, with the rest retrieved from reference TRBV19 and TRBJ2-7, is DGGITQSPKYLFRKEGQNVTLSCEQNLNHDAMYWYRQDPGQGLRLIYYSQIVNDFQKGDIAEGYSVSREKKESFPLTVTSAQKNPTAFYLCASSMLQGASYEQYFGPGTRLTVT.

As for this clone: The read gets to within 3 residues of the CDR3 end, and the germline J gene fills in the rest. The chain joins TRBV19 to TRBJ2-1, with D maybe TRBD2 (6 bases). The germline V gene has CDR1 LNHDA and CDR2 SQIVND (reference sequence). CDR3 length: 14 residues. V lost 4 bases, J lost 6 bases, and 13 bases lay in between. The part of the CDR3 DNA that was read is TGTGCCAGTAGTAAGTTGTCCGGGGGCAATGAG. This encodes CASSKLSGGNE. The whole CDR3 reads CASSKLSGGNEQFF.